This T cell receptor (beta chain) is from a study of T cell responses to AZD1222 COVID-19 vaccine. Study-wide context: The study pooled second doses at about 4 or about 12 weeks.

Details on this clone: The target antigen is unknown.

Germline V gives CDR1 WNHNN, CDR2 SYGVQD (reference sequence). With 0 bases removed from V and 3 bases from J, the gap between germline ends came to 1 base. The CDR3 is 12 residues long. Broader study findings: Spike-specific TCRs gained breadth and depth after people received two AZD1222 doses. Among those given AZD1222, only six or seven were seropositive at baseline.

Method: immunoSEQ multiplex PCR; TCRdb's copy keeps in-frame clones and lacks some. The sample shows approximately 150,000 clones, about 89% of them seen only once. The TCR originated in an adult in good health. Sequenced here: peripheral blood, sampled on day 0 of AZD1222 vaccination. J is TRBJ2-3 and V is TRBV10-1; D gene unclear. CDR3 loop: CASSESTDTQYF. CDR3 sequence (DNA): TGCGCCAGCAGTGAGTCGACAGATACGCAGTATTTT.